A single sample is the source of the 19 T cell receptor beta chains below, sequenced in a study of blood T cell repertoires in COVID-19. TCRdb's table, derived via immunoSEQ multiplex PCR, lists solely in-frame clones and lacks some. The sample has fewer than 300,000 clones, approximately 90% seen once. The sample consisted of peripheral blood. The source is a young woman with COVID-19, enrolled during active disease.

The chain couples TRBV28 to TRBJ1-1; possible D gene TRBD1, 6 bases. Germline lookup yields CDR1 MDHEN and CDR2 SYDVKM. The V end lost 7 bases, the J end lost 10 bases, and 19 bases lay between the germline ends. The CDR3 sequence is 13 residues long. CDR3 protein: CASKGGANNVAFF. CDR3 sequence (DNA): TGTGCCAGCAAGGGGGGGGCGAATAATGTAGCTTTCTTT.

This clone was detected only a few times. The rearrangement uses TRBV6-5 and TRBJ1-1; a weak D match, TRBD1 (5 bases). The length of the CDR3 is 14 residues. The V gene's germline CDR1 is MNHEY and CDR2 SVGAGI. V was clipped by 4 bases and J by 4 bases, with 13 bases between them. In nucleotides, the CDR3 is TGTGCCAGCAGTTGGTCCAGGGAGGGCACTGAAGCTTTCTTT. This codes for CASSWSREGTEAFF.

This chain links TRBV10-3 with TRBJ2-7; D might be TRBD1 (6 bases). Deletions cut 5 bases from V and 4 bases from J, with 12 bases between. CDR3 size: 13 residues. The germline V gene encodes CDR1 ENHRY and CDR2 SYGVKD. This CDR3 is CAISKDREYEQYF. The DNA of the CDR3 is TGTGCCATCAGTAAGGACAGAGAATACGAGCAGTACTTC.

The CDR3 nucleotides read TGTGCCAGCAGCTTAGGACAGCTGGGGCAGCCCCAGCATTTT. Its protein is CASSLGQLGQPQHF. V and J are TRBV5-6 and TRBJ1-5; D is perhaps TRBD1 (6 bases). Germline CDR1 reads SGHDT; CDR2 reads YYEEEE. The V end was cut by 2 bases, the J end by 7 bases, with 13 bases between. This CDR3 has 14 amino acids.

This clone has only one observation. The rearrangement uses TRBV10-2 and TRBJ2-2, with D possibly being TRBD2 (5 bases). Germline assignment: CDR1 WSHSY and CDR2 SAAADI. CDR3 size: 14 residues. Trimming stripped 7 bases from V and 2 bases from J, with 11 bases between. The CDR3 loop is CASILGVNTGELFF. The CDR3 nucleotides read TGCGCCAGCATTCTCGGGGTAAACACCGGGGAGCTGTTTTTT.

V usage is TRBV18 and J usage is TRBJ1-6; TRBD1 aligns across 7 bases. The V segment lost 6 bases and the J segment 11 bases; nucleotides outside the gene matches: 13. The CDR3 is 15 amino acids. Germline V gene sequence: CDR1 KGHSH, CDR2 LQKENI. The CDR3: CASSPGQATGAPLHF. CDR3 bases: TGTGCCAGCTCCCCCGGACAGGCGACTGGGGCACCCCTCCACTTT.

This rearrangement joins TRBV7-9 to TRBJ1-1; the match to TRBD1 covers 11 bases. This CDR3 has 17 amino acids. The germline gives CDR1 SEHNR, CDR2 FQNEAQ (reference sequence). The V gene end was trimmed by 2 bases and the J gene end by 2 bases; junction bases not matched to a gene: 7. CDR3 nucleotides: TGTGCCAGCAGCTTATCGGGACAGGGGGGCCTTAACACTGAAGCTTTCTTT. This gives the protein CASSLSGQGGLNTEAFF.

The chain combines TRBV7-9 with TRBJ2-7; D is undetermined. Germline assignment: CDR1 SEHNR and CDR2 FQNEAQ (reference sequence). Trimming took off 1 base at V and 2 bases at J, with 6 bases between the two ends. The CDR3 contains 13 residues. The CDR3 spells CASSLVGTYEQYF. For the CDR3, the DNA is TGTGCCAGCAGCTTAGTGGGCACCTACGAGCAGTACTTC.

The chain is built from TRBV10-3 and TRBJ2-2; 11 bases align to TRBD2. The trim removed 6 bases at V and 4 bases at J, leaving 4 bases unmatched. The CDR3 is 15 residues long. The germline gives CDR1 ENHRY, CDR2 SYGVKD. In nucleotides, the CDR3 is TGTGCCATCAGACGACTAGCGGGACCCACCGGGGAGCTGTTTTTT. It yields the protein CAIRRLAGPTGELFF.

The CDR3 DNA reads TGTGCCAGCAGCCAACAGATCGGGGACTCGCAGTACTTC. Its protein is CASSQQIGDSQYF. The genes are TRBV7-2 and TRBJ2-7; D is possibly TRBD2 (6 bases). V lost 5 bases and J 9 bases, leaving 17 bases between the germline ends. Looked up from germline, CDR1 is SGHTA and CDR2 is FQGNSA. This CDR3 spans 13 amino acids.

The chain recombines TRBV20-1 with TRBJ2-7; D is perhaps TRBD2 (5 bases). V dropped 2 bases and J dropped 7 bases, with 9 bases sitting between them. This CDR3 is built from 11 residues. CDR1 is DFQATT and CDR2 is SNEGSKA in the germline V gene (reference sequence). The DNA of the CDR3 is TGCAGTGCTAGATCGGAGGCGGAGCAGTACTTC. Its translation is CSARSEAEQYF.

This clone was detected once. The chain carries TRBV4-1 and TRBJ1-5, with D possibly TRBD1 on 5 matching bases. With 0 bases removed from V and 2 bases from J, the gap between germline ends came to 14 bases. The CDR3 extends over 17 amino acids. The V gene's germline CDR1 is MGHRA and CDR2 YSYEKL. Written as DNA, the CDR3 is TGCGCCAGCAGCCAAGATGGTGGGGGGTACGGCAATCAGCCCCAGCATTTT. Its translation: CASSQDGGGYGNQPQHF.

This chain connects TRBV2 to TRBJ2-7, with TRBD1 matching 9 bases. Germline loops: CDR1 SNHLY, CDR2 FYNNEI. The CDR3 is 17 amino acids. V trimming: 2 bases; J trimming: 2 bases; junction bases outside the gene matches: 10. This CDR3 is CASSERSGTGRPYEQYF. The DNA for the CDR3 is TGTGCCAGCAGTGAAAGGTCCGGGACAGGGCGCCCCTACGAGCAGTACTTC.

This clone was seen a single time. The rearrangement links TRBV6-5 to TRBJ2-6; D not resolved. The V and J ends lost 6 bases and 0 bases respectively, with 9 bases between them. Germline V lookup: CDR1 MNHEY, CDR2 SVGAGI. CDR3 length: 15 amino acids. The CDR3 DNA reads as TGTGCCAGCAGGGGCTTTGGCTCTGGGGCCAACGTCCTGACTTTC. Residues: CASRGFGSGANVLTF.

The rearrangement joins TRBV10-3 to TRBJ1-2; a possible D gene is TRBD1 (5 bases). Per the germline V gene, CDR1 is ENHRY and CDR2 is SYGVKD. V shed 7 bases and J shed 0 bases, with 9 bases lying between them. CDR3 length equals 13 residues. CDR3: CAITPGTNYGYTF. DNA of the CDR3: TGTGCCATCACGCCAGGGACTAACTATGGCTACACCTTC.

The chain is built from TRBV3-1 (or the pseudogene TRBV3-2) and TRBJ2-1; TRBD1 aligns across 12 bases. CDR1 LGHDT and CDR2 YNNKEL come from the germline V gene (reference sequence). The CDR3 covers 16 residues. After removal of 4 bases from V and 4 bases from J, the junction contained 5 bases not matched to a gene. The CDR3 reads CASSLLGQGAYNEQFF. The CDR3 DNA follows: TGTGCCAGCAGCCTACTGGGACAGGGGGCTTACAATGAGCAGTTCTTC.

This rearrangement joins TRBV29-1 to TRBJ2-1, with 8 bases aligning to TRBD1. Germline values: CDR1 SQVTM, CDR2 ANQGSEA. CDR3 size: 14 residues. J lost 3 bases, V lost 6 bases, and 7 bases had no gene match. CDR3 loop: CSVHPGQVYNEQFF. Here the CDR3 DNA reads TGCAGCGTCCACCCGGGACAGGTCTACAATGAGCAGTTCTTC.

The V gene is TRBV6-6, the J gene TRBJ1-4; D unresolved. The CDR3 is made up of 15 amino acids. Germline V gene data show CDR1 as MNHNY and CDR2 as SVGAGI (reference sequence). Trimming removed 0 bases at V and 2 bases at J, with 7 bases between. The CDR3 coding sequence is TGTGCCAGCAGTTACTCGCCGGTCACTAATGAAAAACTGTTTTTT. Amino acid sequence: CASSYSPVTNEKLFF.

The chain couples TRBV19 to TRBJ2-6, with 8 bases fitting TRBD1. V gave up 8 bases and J gave up 3 bases; unmatched junction bases: 3. This CDR3 has 14 amino acids. CDR1 is LNHDA, CDR2 SQIVND, per germline (reference sequence). The CDR3 DNA sequence: TGTGCCAGTTCCAGGGGGCTTGGGGCCAACGTCCTGACTTTC. This sequence encodes CASSRGLGANVLTF.